One and the same sample provided the 5 T cell receptor beta chains below, sequenced in a study of blood T cell repertoires in COVID-19. TCRdb's table, derived via immunoSEQ multiplex PCR, lists solely in-frame clones and lacks some. The sample lists about 99,000 clones; about four fifths were seen once. Sequenced material: peripheral blood. All receptors derive from a woman of 80 years or more with active or convalescent COVID-19.

The CDR3 protein is CASSVGDYPYEQYF. Written as DNA, the CDR3 is TGTGCCAGCAGCGTAGGGGACTACCCCTACGAGCAGTACTTC. V is TRBV9 and J is TRBJ2-7; 7 bases fit TRBD2. CDR1 SGDLS and CDR2 YYNGEE come from the germline V gene. The CDR3 covers 14 residues. V gave up 0 bases and J gave up 2 bases; unmatched junction bases: 2.

J is TRBJ1-1 and V is TRBV5-6, with 8 bases identical to TRBD1. Germline trimming cut 5 bases from V and 0 bases from J; bases unmatched to any gene: 12. Germline-derived CDR1 and CDR2 are SGHDT and YYEEEE. The CDR3 has 17 amino acids. CDR3 nucleotide sequence: TGTGCCAGCAGTGAGTTGGGACAGGCCCGAATGAACACTGAAGCTTTCTTT. This sequence encodes CASSELGQARMNTEAFF.

CDR3: CAAGVNTEAFF. The DNA for the CDR3 is TGTGCGGCGGGGGTGAACACTGAAGCTTTCTTT. The chain joins TRBV5-4 to TRBJ1-1; D is perhaps TRBD1 (5 bases). This CDR3 comprises 11 residues. The germline gives CDR1 SGHNT, CDR2 YYREEE (reference sequence).

The chain employs TRBV5-4 and TRBJ2-7; TRBD2 agrees at 9 bases. V was pared by 0 bases and J by 2 bases, with 3 bases of the junction left unmatched. The CDR3 extends over 15 amino acids. Per the germline V gene, CDR1 is SGHNT and CDR2 is YYREEE (reference sequence). The chain's CDR3 is CASSLGSSGAYEQYF. In nucleotides, the CDR3 is TGTGCCAGCAGCTTGGGGTCTAGCGGGGCCTACGAGCAGTACTTC. The full variable domain, in which reference TRBV5-4 and TRBJ2-7 provide the parts outside the CDR3, is ETGVTQSPTHLIKTRGQQVTLRCSSQSGHNTVSWYQQALGQGPQFIFQYYREEENGRGNFPPRFSGLQFPNYSSELNVNALELDDSALYLCASSLGSSGAYEQYFGPGTRLTVT.

This chain links TRBV28 with TRBJ1-6, with TRBD1 matching over 7 bases. J was trimmed by 6 bases and V by 4 bases; bases with no gene match: 15. The CDR3 length is 18 residues. The germline CDR1 and CDR2 sequences are MDHEN and SYDVKM. CDR3 loop: CASSSSTGATLFNSPLHF. The CDR3 DNA sequence: TGTGCCAGCAGTTCCTCAACAGGGGCGACGCTATTTAATTCACCCCTCCACTTT.